The 24 T cell receptor beta chains below were found in one sample sequenced in a study of beta chain features in type 1 diabetes. Every isolated RNA sample was fully reverse transcribed, so sequencing captured expressed TCRB transcripts. The data were produced by immunoSEQ multiplex PCR, yet TCRdb's version contains in-frame clones alone and is incomplete. Of over 500,000 clones detected, 15% to 17% appear once; the ten largest clones hold roughly 0.098%. The material sequenced was naive CD4+ T cells from blood. These receptors were taken from a man in his late teens or twenties in good health.

CDR3 sequence: CASSRRQGGSYEQYF. Here the CDR3 DNA reads TGTGCCAGTAGTAGACGACAGGGGGGAAGCTACGAGCAGTACTTC. V usage is TRBV19 and J usage is TRBJ2-7; the match to TRBD1 covers 9 bases. This CDR3 contains 15 residues. V gave up 4 bases and J gave up 3 bases; unmatched junction bases: 7. Per germline, CDR1 LNHDA and CDR2 SQIVND (reference sequence).

The J gene is TRBJ2-2, the V gene TRBV12-5, with 7 bases lining up with TRBD1. This CDR3 spans 17 amino acids. The germline gives CDR1 LGHNT, CDR2 FRNRAP. Losses at the gene ends were 6 bases for V and 0 bases for J; bases not matched to a gene: 10. CDR3 loop: CASGPGQASSNTGELFF. CDR3 nucleotides: TGTGCTAGTGGCCCCGGACAGGCGTCTTCGAACACCGGGGAGCTGTTTTTT.

V is TRBV27 and J is TRBJ2-3; 9 bases map to TRBD1. Trimming took 5 bases from V and 1 from J; bases not matched to a gene: 16. This CDR3 is built from 19 residues. From germline, CDR1 is MNHEY and CDR2 SMNVEV (reference sequence). CDR3 residues: CASSLLGQGRTRRTDTQYF. DNA for the CDR3: TGTGCCAGCAGTCTCCTAGGACAGGGGAGGACTAGACGCACAGATACGCAGTATTTT.

In its sample, this clone was seen a few times. The gene calls are TRBV2 and TRBJ2-1, with D possibly TRBD2 on 6 matching bases. V was shortened by 10 bases and J by 10 bases, with 14 bases between the two germline ends. The CDR3 runs 11 residues. Germline CDR1 reads SNHLY; CDR2 reads FYNNEI. CDR3 loop: CAIPVTSEQFF. CDR3 nucleotide sequence: TGTGCCATCCCGGTTACTAGCGAGCAGTTCTTC. The whole variable domain, remainder taken from reference TRBV2 and TRBJ2-1, is EPEVTQTPSHQVTQMGQEVILRCVPISNHLYFYWYRQILGQKVEFLVSFYNNEISEKSEIFDDQFSVERPDGSNFTLKIRSTKLEDSAMYFCAIPVTSEQFFGPGTRLTVL.

The genes are TRBV13 and TRBJ2-7, with 8 nucleotides matching TRBD1. Germline V gene data show CDR1 as PRHDT and CDR2 as FYEKMQ (reference sequence). CDR3 size: 15 residues. V lost 2 bases to trimming and J lost 2 bases; unmatched junction nucleotides: 5. The CDR3 bases are TGTGCCAGCAGCTTACTTCGGACAGGGACCTACGAGCAGTACTTC. Amino acid sequence: CASSLLRTGTYEQYF.

This clone was seen more than once but under ten times. V and J are TRBV30 and TRBJ1-6; TRBD1 matches 8 bases. Germline assignment: CDR1 GTSNPN and CDR2 SVGIG (reference sequence). After removal of 4 bases from V and 2 bases from J, the junction contained 7 bases not matched to a gene. The CDR3 length is 16 residues. The CDR3 nucleotides are TGTGCCTGGATCCCGAGGACAGGGCCCTATAATTCACCCCTCCACTTT. It encodes CAWIPRTGPYNSPLHF.

This clone was seen a handful of times. The J gene is TRBJ2-1, the V gene TRBV28; D is possibly TRBD1 (5 bases). This CDR3 is built from 11 residues. V dropped 4 bases and J dropped 10 bases, with 8 bases sitting between them. CDR1 and CDR2 from the germline V gene are MDHEN and SYDVKM. The CDR3: CASSSRTEQFF. CDR3 coding DNA: TGTGCCAGCAGTTCCCGGACAGAGCAGTTCTTC. Full variable domain (outside the CDR3, taken from reference TRBV28 and TRBJ2-1): DVKVTQSSRYLVKRTGEKVFLECVQDMDHENMFWYRQDPGLGLRLIYFSYDVKMKEKGDIPEGYSVSREKKERFSLILESASTNQTSMYLCASSSRTEQFFGPGTRLTVL.

V and J are TRBV28 and TRBJ1-1; D possibly corresponds to TRBD1 (6 bases). The germline V and J ends were trimmed by 4 bases and 4 bases, with 16 bases remaining between them. The germline gives CDR1 MDHEN, CDR2 SYDVKM. The CDR3 extends over 15 amino acids. The CDR3: CASSSAGEGATEAFF. In nucleotides, the CDR3 is TGTGCCAGCAGTTCGGCAGGGGAAGGGGCCACTGAAGCTTTCTTT.

This clone was counted between two and nine times. The chain uses TRBV7-9 and TRBJ1-6; 9 nucleotides match TRBD1. Trimming removed 2 bases from V and 6 bases from J; junction bases left unmatched: 5. Germline CDR1 is SEHNR and CDR2 is FQNEAQ (reference sequence). The CDR3 spans 16 residues. This CDR3 reads CASSLKTGGINSPLHF. The CDR3 DNA reads TGTGCCAGCAGCTTAAAAACAGGGGGCATTAATTCACCCCTCCACTTT. Combining the CDR3 with reference TRBV7-9 and TRBJ1-6 gives the whole variable domain DTGVSQNPRHKITKRGQNVTFRCDPISEHNRLYWYRQTLGQGPEFLTYFQNEAQLEKSRLLSDRFSAERPKGSFSTLEIQRTEQGDSAMYLCASSLKTGGINSPLHFGNGTRLTVT.

V is TRBV7-9 and J is TRBJ2-5; tentative D call: TRBD1 (5 bases). The CDR3 sequence is 14 residues long. V dropped 5 bases and J dropped 4 bases, with 14 bases sitting between them. Germline lookup yields CDR1 SEHNR and CDR2 FQNEAQ (reference sequence). The CDR3 region is CASSPQGRGETQYF. The CDR3, as DNA: TGTGCCAGCAGCCCCCAAGGTAGGGGAGAGACCCAGTACTTC.

The rearrangement links TRBV20-1 to TRBJ2-1; a possible D gene is TRBD1 (6 bases). Germline V CDR1 and CDR2: DFQATT, SNEGSKA (reference sequence). The CDR3 is made up of 11 amino acids. The CDR3 loop is CQGSSYNEQFF. CDR3 sequence (DNA): TGCCAGGGGAGCTCCTACAATGAGCAGTTCTTC.

The chain couples TRBV9 to TRBJ1-2; no clear D gene. The germline V gene has CDR1 SGDLS and CDR2 YYNGEE. The CDR3 has 14 residues. Between the trimmed V and J ends, which lost 0 bases and 6 bases, there was a span of 12 bases. CDR3 region: CASSVVRDVNGYTF. CDR3 bases: TGTGCCAGCAGCGTAGTTAGGGATGTGAATGGCTACACCTTC.

This clone was seen more than once but under ten times. The V call is TRBV4-2, the J call TRBJ1-5; possibly TRBD1 for D (5 bases). Germline CDR1 is LGHNA and CDR2 is YNFKEQ. CDR3 length: 17 amino acids. The V and J ends lost 0 bases and 11 bases respectively, with 23 bases between them. DNA of the CDR3: TGTGCCAGCAGCCAAGAGGCTACGGGAGCCGAAGGAGGGGCCCAGCATTTT. This encodes CASSQEATGAEGGAQHF.

This clone was counted a few times. This rearrangement joins TRBV4-2 to TRBJ2-5, with D possibly matching TRBD1 (5 bases). This CDR3 has 15 amino acids. Germline V gene sequence: CDR1 LGHNA, CDR2 YNFKEQ. Trimming removed 0 bases from V and 5 bases from J, with 13 bases in between. The CDR3 sequence is CASSQEDSLGETQYF. The CDR3 DNA follows: TGTGCCAGCAGCCAAGAAGACAGCCTGGGGGAGACCCAGTACTTC.

This rearrangement joins TRBV7-3 to TRBJ2-3, with D perhaps matching TRBD1 or TRBD2 (6 bases each). CDR3 length: 17 residues. Germline V gives CDR1 SGHTA, CDR2 FQGTGA. The V end lost 5 bases, the J end lost 6 bases, and 24 bases lay between the germline ends. The DNA of the CDR3 is TGTGCCAGCAGCCCATCGAGGGGCGGGACACCCACGGATACGCAGTATTTT. Encoded protein: CASSPSRGGTPTDTQYF. Variable domain in full (rest from reference TRBV7-3 and TRBJ2-3): GAGVSQTPSNKVTEKGKYVELRCDPISGHTALYWYRQSLGQGPEFLIYFQGTGAADDSGLPNDRFFAVRPEGSVSTLKIQRTERGDSAVYLCASSPSRGGTPTDTQYFGPGTRLTVL.

This clone was detected a few times. V is TRBV19 and J is TRBJ2-7; D is uncertain. With 3 bases removed from V and 0 bases from J, the gap between germline ends came to 9 bases. This CDR3 is 14 amino acids long. Germline assignment: CDR1 LNHDA and CDR2 SQIVND (reference sequence). Here the CDR3 reads CASSIVWSSYEQYF. The CDR3 nucleotides are TGTGCCAGTAGTATTGTCTGGAGCTCCTACGAGCAGTACTTC.

This clone was found a few times. The V call is TRBV5-1, the J call TRBJ2-7; TRBD1 matches at 9 bases. CDR3 length equals 17 residues. V dropped 2 bases and J dropped 2; count of bases not matched to a gene: 11. Germline CDR1 is SGHRS and CDR2 is YFSETQ. The CDR3 nucleotides read TGCGCCAGCAGCTTTACGACAGGGGGGTTAACCACCTACGAGCAGTACTTC. It encodes CASSFTTGGLTTYEQYF.

This clone is a singleton in its sample. CDR3 sequence reads: CASTSGGHGGGTAETQYF. The CDR3 bases are TGTGCCAGCACCTCAGGGGGGCACGGGGGTGGGACCGCCGAGACCCAGTACTTC. This chain joins TRBV5-4 and TRBJ2-5; tentatively, D is TRBD1 (7 bases). This CDR3 spans 18 amino acids. Trimming shortened V by 6 bases and J by 5 bases, and 29 bases separated the two germline ends. Germline lookup yields CDR1 SGHNT and CDR2 YYREEE (reference sequence).

This clone was picked up a small number of times. The V and J genes are TRBV10-3 and TRBJ1-1; possible D gene TRBD1, 6 bases. Trimming took off 6 bases at V and 2 bases at J, with 16 bases between the two ends. Germline CDR1 is ENHRY and CDR2 is SYGVKD. The CDR3 spans 15 residues. CDR3 nucleotides: TGTGCCATCAGACCGATGGACAGAGACAACACTGAAGCTTTCTTT. Its translation is CAIRPMDRDNTEAFF.

The chain carries TRBV7-2 and TRBJ2-1, with a possible D match to TRBD1 (6 bases). Trimming took 2 bases from V and 0 from J, leaving 8 bases between them. This CDR3 is built from 15 residues. Germline loops: CDR1 SGHTA, CDR2 FQGNSA. CDR3 DNA sequence: TGTGCCAGCAGCTTAACAGGGAGCTCCTACAATGAGCAGTTCTTC. It codes for CASSLTGSSYNEQFF.

This clone was picked up a small number of times. V usage is TRBV7-3 and J usage is TRBJ1-5, with D uncertain. CDR1 SGHTA and CDR2 FQGTGA come from the germline V gene. CDR3 length: 15 residues. V lost 2 bases and J 0 bases, leaving 8 bases between the germline ends. In DNA form, the CDR3 reads TGTGCCAGCAGCTTAGAGGCAGTTAGCAATCAGCCCCAGCATTTT. Translating gives CASSLEAVSNQPQHF.

This clone was picked up a small number of times. The chain recombines TRBV4-1 with TRBJ2-2; D gene unclear. Looked up from germline, CDR1 is MGHRA and CDR2 is YSYEKL. The CDR3 loop spans 13 amino acids. The V end was cut by 0 bases, the J end by 9 bases, with 8 bases between. The CDR3 nucleotides are TGCGCCAGCAGCCAAGAAGCAATGAGGGAGCTGTTTTTT. Residues: CASSQEAMRELFF.

This clone appeared a few times. The gene calls are TRBV5-1 and TRBJ2-5; 7 nucleotides line up with TRBD2. This CDR3 region has 16 residues. The germline CDR1 and CDR2 sequences are SGHRS and YFSETQ. After removal of 4 bases from V and 3 bases from J, the junction contained 12 bases not matched to a gene. The CDR3 reads CASSITGDYLKETQYF. The CDR3 nucleotides read TGCGCCAGCAGCATAACCGGGGACTATTTAAAAGAGACCCAGTACTTC.

This clone was observed a few times. The genes are TRBV7-2 and TRBJ2-7, with TRBD1 identical over 7 bases. CDR3 size: 12 residues. Germline V gene lookup returns CDR1 SGHTA and CDR2 FQGNSA. V lost 7 bases and J lost 5; bases outside the gene matches: 5. This CDR3 reads CASTRDRHEQYF. The CDR3 DNA follows: TGTGCCAGCACCCGGGACAGACACGAGCAGTACTTC.